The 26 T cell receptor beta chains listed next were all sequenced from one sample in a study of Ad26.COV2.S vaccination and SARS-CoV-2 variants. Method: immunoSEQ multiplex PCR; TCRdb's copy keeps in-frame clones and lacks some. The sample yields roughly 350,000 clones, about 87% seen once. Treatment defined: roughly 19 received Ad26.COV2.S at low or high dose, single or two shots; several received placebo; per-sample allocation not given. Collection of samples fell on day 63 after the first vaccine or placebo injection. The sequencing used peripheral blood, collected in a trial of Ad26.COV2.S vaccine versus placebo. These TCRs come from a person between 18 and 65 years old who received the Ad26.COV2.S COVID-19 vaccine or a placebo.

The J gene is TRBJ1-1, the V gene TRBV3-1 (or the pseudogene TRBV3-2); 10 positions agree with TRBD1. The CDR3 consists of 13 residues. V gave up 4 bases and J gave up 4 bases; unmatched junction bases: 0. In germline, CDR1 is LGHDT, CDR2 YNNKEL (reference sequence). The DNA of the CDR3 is TGTGCCAGCAGCCGGACAGGGGGCACTGAAGCTTTCTTT. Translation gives CASSRTGGTEAFF.

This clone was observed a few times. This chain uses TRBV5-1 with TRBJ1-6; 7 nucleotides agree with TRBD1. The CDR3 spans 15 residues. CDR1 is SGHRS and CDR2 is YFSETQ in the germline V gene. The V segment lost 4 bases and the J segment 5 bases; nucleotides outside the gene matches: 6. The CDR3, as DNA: TGCGCCAGCAGCGGATCCGGGACAGATAATTCACCCCTCCACTTT. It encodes CASSGSGTDNSPLHF.

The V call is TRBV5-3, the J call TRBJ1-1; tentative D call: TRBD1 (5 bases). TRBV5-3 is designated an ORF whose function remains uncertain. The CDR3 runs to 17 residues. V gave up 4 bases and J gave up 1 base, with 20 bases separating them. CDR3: CARSADFGGDRNTEAFF. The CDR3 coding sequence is TGTGCCAGAAGCGCGGATTTCGGGGGGGATAGGAACACTGAAGCTTTCTTT.

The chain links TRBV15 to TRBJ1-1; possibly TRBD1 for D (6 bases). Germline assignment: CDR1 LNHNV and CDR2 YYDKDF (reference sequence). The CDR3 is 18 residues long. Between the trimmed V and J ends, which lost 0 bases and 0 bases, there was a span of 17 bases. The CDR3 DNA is TGTGCCACCAGCAGAGAGTACGTTAGGGGGTCCATGAACACTGAAGCTTTCTTT. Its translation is CATSREYVRGSMNTEAFF.

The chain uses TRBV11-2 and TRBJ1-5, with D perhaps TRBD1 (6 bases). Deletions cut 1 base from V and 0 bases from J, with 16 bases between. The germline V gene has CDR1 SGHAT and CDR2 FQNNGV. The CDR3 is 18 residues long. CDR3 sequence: CASSLGRTELYSNQPQHF. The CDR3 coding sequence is TGTGCCAGCAGCTTAGGGAGGACAGAACTGTATAGCAATCAGCCCCAGCATTTT.

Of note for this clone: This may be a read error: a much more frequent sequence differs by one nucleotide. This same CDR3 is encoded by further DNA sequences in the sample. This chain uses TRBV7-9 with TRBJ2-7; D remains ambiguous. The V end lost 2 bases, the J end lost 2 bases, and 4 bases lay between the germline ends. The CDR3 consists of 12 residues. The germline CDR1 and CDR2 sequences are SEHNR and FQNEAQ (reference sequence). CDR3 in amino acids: CASSLTPYEQYF. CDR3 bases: TGTGCCAGCAGCTTAACCCCCTACGAGCAGTACTTC. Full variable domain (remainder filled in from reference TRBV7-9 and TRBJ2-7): DTGVSQNPRHKITKRGQNVTFRCDPISEHNRLYWYRQTLGQGPEFLTYFQNEAQLEKSRLLSDRFSAERPKGSFSTLEIQRTEQGDSAMYLCASSLTPYEQYFGPGTRLTVT.

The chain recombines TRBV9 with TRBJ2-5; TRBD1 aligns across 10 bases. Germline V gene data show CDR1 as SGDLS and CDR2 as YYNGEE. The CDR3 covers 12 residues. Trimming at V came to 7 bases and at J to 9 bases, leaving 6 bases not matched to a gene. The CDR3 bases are TGTGCCAGCGGGACAGGGGTTGGGGCCCAGTACTTC. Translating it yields CASGTGVGAQYF.

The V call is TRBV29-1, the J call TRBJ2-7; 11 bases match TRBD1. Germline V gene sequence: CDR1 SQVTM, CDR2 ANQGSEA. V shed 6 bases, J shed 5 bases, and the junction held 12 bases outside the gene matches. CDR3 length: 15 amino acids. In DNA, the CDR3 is TGCAGCGTCGGGCGACCGGGACAGGGGGGGAACGAGCAGTACTTC. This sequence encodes CSVGRPGQGGNEQYF.

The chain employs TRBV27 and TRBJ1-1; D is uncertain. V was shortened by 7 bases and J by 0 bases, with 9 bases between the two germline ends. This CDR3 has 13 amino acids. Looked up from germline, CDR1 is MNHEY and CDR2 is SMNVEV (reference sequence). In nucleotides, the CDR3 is TGTGCCAGCAACGAGGCCTTGAACACTGAAGCTTTCTTT. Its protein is CASNEALNTEAFF.

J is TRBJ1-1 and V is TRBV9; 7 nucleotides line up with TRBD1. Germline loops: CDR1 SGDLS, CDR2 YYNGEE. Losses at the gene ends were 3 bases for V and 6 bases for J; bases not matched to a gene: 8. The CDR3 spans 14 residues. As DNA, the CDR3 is TGTGCCAGCAGCGGATTGACAGGGTCCCCTGAAGCTTTCTTT. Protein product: CASSGLTGSPEAFF.

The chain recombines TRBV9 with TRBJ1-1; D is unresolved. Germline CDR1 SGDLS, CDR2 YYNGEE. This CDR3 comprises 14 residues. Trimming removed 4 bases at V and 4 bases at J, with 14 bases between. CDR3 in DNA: TGTGCCAGCAGCCCTCATAACTTGGGCACTGAAGCTTTCTTT. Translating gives CASSPHNLGTEAFF. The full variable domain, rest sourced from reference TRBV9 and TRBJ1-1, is DSGVTQTPKHLITATGQRVTLRCSPRSGDLSVYWYQQSLDQGLQFLIQYYNGEERAKGNILERFSAQQFPDLHSELNLSSLELGDSALYFCASSPHNLGTEAFFGQGTRLTVV.

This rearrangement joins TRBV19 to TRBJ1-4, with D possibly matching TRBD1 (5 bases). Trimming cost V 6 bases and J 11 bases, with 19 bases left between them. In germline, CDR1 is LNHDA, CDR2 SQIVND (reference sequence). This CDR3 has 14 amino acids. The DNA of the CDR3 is TGTGCCAGTAGCATCCGGGACTTAAAGGGGAAACTGTTTTTT. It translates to CASSIRDLKGKLFF. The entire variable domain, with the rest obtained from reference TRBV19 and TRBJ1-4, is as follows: DGGITQSPKYLFRKEGQNVTLSCEQNLNHDAMYWYRQDPGQGLRLIYYSQIVNDFQKGDIAEGYSVSREKKESFPLTVTSAQKNPTAFYLCASSIRDLKGKLFFGSGTQLSVL.

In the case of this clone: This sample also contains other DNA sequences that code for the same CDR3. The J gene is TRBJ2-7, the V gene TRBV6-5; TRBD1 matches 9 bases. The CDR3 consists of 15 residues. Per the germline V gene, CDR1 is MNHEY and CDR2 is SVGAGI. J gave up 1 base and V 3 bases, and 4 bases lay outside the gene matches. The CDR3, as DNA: TGTGCCAGCAGTTATTCCGGGACAGGGTCCTACGAGCAGTACTTC. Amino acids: CASSYSGTGSYEQYF.

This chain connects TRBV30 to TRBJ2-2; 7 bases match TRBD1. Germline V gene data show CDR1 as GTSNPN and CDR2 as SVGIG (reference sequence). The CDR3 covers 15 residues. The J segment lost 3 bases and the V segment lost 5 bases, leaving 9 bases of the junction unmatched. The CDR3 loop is CAWRPQRGHTGELFF. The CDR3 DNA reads TGTGCCTGGCGCCCCCAGAGGGGGCACACCGGGGAGCTGTTTTTT.

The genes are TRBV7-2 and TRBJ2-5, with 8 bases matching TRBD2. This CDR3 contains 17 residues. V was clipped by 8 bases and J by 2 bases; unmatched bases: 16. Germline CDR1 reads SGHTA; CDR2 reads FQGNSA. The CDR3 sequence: CASRTGYGGGPQETQYF. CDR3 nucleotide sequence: TGTGCCAGCCGGACGGGTTACGGCGGGGGGCCACAAGAGACCCAGTACTTC. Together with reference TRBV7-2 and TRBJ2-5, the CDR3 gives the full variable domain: GAGVSQSPSNKVTEKGKDVELRCDPISGHTALYWYRQSLGQGLEFLIYFQGNSAPDKSGLPSDRFSAERTGGSVSTLTIQRTQQEDSAVYLCASRTGYGGGPQETQYFGPGTRLLVL.

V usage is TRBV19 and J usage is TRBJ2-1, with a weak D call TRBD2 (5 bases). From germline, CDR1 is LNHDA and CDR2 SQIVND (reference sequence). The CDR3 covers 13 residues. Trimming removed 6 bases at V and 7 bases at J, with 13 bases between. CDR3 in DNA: TGTGCCAGTAGCGCGGCGCGGGTAAATGAGCAGTTCTTC. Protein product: CASSAARVNEQFF.

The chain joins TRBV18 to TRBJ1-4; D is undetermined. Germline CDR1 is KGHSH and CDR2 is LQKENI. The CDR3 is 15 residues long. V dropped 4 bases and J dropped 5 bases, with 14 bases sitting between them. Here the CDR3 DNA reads TGTGCCAGCTCACTAAAGACCGAAACCAATGAAAAACTGTTTTTT. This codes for CASSLKTETNEKLFF.

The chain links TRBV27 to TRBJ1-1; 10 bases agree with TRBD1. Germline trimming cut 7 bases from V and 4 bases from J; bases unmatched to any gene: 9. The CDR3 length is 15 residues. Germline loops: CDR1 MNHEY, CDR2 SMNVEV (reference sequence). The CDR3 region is CASKRQGAFTTEAFF. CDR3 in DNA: TGTGCCAGCAAGCGACAGGGGGCTTTTACCACTGAAGCTTTCTTT.

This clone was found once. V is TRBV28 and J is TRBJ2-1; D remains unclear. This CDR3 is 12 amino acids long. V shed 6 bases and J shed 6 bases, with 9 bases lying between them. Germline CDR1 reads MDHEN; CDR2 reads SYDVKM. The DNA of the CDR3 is TGTGCCAGCAGACCGGAAGCCAATGAGCAGTTCTTC. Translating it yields CASRPEANEQFF.

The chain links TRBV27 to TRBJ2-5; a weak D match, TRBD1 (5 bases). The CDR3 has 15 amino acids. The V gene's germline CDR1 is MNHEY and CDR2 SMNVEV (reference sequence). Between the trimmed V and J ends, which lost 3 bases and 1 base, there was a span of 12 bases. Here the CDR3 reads CASSLAGKSQETQYF. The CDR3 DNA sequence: TGTGCCAGCAGTTTGGCAGGGAAGAGCCAAGAGACCCAGTACTTC.

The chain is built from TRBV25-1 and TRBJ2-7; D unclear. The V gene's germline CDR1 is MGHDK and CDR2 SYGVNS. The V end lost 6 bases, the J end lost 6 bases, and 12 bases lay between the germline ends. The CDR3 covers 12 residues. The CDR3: CASSEGKLEQYF. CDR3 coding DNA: TGTGCCAGCAGCGAAGGAAAACTCGAGCAGTACTTC.

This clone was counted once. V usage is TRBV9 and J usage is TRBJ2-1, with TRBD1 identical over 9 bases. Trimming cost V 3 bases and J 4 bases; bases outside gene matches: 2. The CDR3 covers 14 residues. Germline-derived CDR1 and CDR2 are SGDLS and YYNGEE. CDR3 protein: CASSATGGYNEQFF. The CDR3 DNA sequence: TGTGCCAGCAGCGCGACAGGGGGGTACAATGAGCAGTTCTTC.

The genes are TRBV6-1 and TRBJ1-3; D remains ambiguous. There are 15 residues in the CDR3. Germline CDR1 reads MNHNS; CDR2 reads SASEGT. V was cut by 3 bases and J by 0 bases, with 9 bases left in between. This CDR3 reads CASSDQGNSGNTIYF. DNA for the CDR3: TGTGCCAGCAGTGATCAAGGGAACTCTGGAAACACCATATATTTT.

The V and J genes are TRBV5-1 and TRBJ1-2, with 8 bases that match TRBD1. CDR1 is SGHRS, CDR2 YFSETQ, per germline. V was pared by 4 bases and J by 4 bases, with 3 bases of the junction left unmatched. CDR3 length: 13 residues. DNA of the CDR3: TGCGCCAGCAGCCCGGGGACAGGCTATGGCTACACCTTC. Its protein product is CASSPGTGYGYTF.

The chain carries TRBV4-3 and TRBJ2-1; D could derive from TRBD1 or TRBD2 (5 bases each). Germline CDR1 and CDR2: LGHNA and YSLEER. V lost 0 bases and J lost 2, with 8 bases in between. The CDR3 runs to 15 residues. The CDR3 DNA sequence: TGCGCCAGCAGCCAAGATACGGGACCCTACAATGAGCAGTTCTTC. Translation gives CASSQDTGPYNEQFF.

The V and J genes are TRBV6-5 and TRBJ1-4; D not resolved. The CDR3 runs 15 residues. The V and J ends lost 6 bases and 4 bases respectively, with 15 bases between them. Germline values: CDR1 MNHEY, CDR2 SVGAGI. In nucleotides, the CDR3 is TGTGCCAGCAGGGCCTACGAGAGTGATAATGAAAAACTGTTTTTT. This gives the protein CASRAYESDNEKLFF.